Detailed here is one T cell receptor beta chain. Its antigen has not been determined. It has no much larger one-base neighbor in the sample; base qualities were not kept. Total RNA was extracted from unfractionated whole blood collected in Tempus Blood RNA tubes. A handful of healthy volunteers were used as TCR sequencing controls and were bled at day 0, 2 weeks and 6 weeks. These data are taken from a study of human T cells and chemical hapten exposure (dated by TCRdb to the early 2020s). Notes on the research overall: Libraries were pooled for sequencing, and per-sample TCR yields varied mainly because of small differences in library volumes within the pool. Peripheral blood TCR repertoire changes were tracked in vivo in alopecia patients during primary and secondary sensitization to the hapten diphenylcyclopropenone (DPC). Both TCR alpha and TCR beta chains were sequenced from each blood RNA sample. Findings and caveats that apply to the study as a whole: No change with DPC sensitization was found in the number of TCRs above 1 in 1000 frequency, and no evidence of global repertoire structure alterations was found. After repeated subsampling, changes were observed in the strength of the expansion versus patch-test correlation and in the threshold at which the correlation became significant.

The library was prepared using 5' RACE. The run used an Illumina MiSeq. During library preparation, unique molecular identifiers were attached to individual cDNA molecules so that TCRs could be counted quantitatively and reproducibly. From the authors' description of their analysis: The median number of TCRs per sample was 95,638, ranging from about 23,224 to 690,600. V, J and CDR3 annotation of the TCR reads was carried out using the Decombinator software suite. To make PS versus PT1 abundance plots, every sample was subsampled to the same number of TCRs (28,000). Expanded TCRs were defined as absent before sensitization and observed at least eight times at the 2-week time point. The raw public reads went through TCRdb reprocessing: fastp at Q25, MiXCR clone calling, in-frame beta chains kept. Rows matching on CDR3 protein sequence are summarized as one entry with the most common DNA and genes. TCRdb, not the original authors, processed these V and J calls. The sample table shows 81,000 or so distinct CDR3 sequences, and 6.5% to 8.5% are seen once. Of the sample, about 2.2% is held by the ten largest clones.

Trimmed from V: 0 bases; trimmed from J: 3 bases; junction bases lacking a gene match: 4. CDR1 and CDR2 (KGHSH, LQKENI) derive from the germline V gene. The CDR3 measures 16 amino acids from cysteine to phenylalanine. Only CDR3 DNA remains: 48 bases, in frame from the first base. This sequence originates from a male donor in good health. The rearranged chain carries TRBV18 and TRBJ1-1, with 10 junctional bases fitting TRBD1. The CDR3 sequence is CASSPPTGGEDTEAFF. The DNA is TGTGCCAGCTCACCACCGACAGGGGGCGAGGACACTGAAGCTTTCTTT.